This is a list of T cell receptor beta chains from one sample in a study of T cells in Graves' hyperthyroidism and ophthalmopathy. TCRdb re-called the multiplex PCR reads through MiXCR, storing one row per CDR3 protein. The data contain roughly 640,000 distinct CDR3 sequences, approximately 15% of them singletons. Specimen: blood. The receptors derive from a middle-aged woman with Graves' ophthalmopathy. CDR3s include the opening cysteine and the closing phenylalanine or tryptophan. A D gene is named only where the DNA matches it firmly. Expanded clones are given a class, and other clones once, few, many or no size at all.

size | J | D | V | CDR3 | DNA
. | TRBJ2-1 | TRBD2 | TRBV27 | CASSLVLAGGRQFF | TGTGCCAGCAGTTTAGTCCTAGCGGGAGGGCGGCAGTTCTTC
many | TRBJ1-1 | . | TRBV28 | CASRPPRSEGTEAFF | TGTGCCAGCAGGCCTCCTAGGTCTGAGGGCACTGAAGCTTTCTTT
many | TRBJ2-1 | TRBD2 | TRBV5-1 | CASSLASGVYNEQFF | TGCGCCAGCAGCTTGGCTAGCGGGGTATACAATGAGCAGTTCTTC
. | TRBJ2-5 | . | TRBV20-1 | CSARDFLGTQETQYF | TGCAGTGCTAGAGATTTCTTGGGGACACAAGAGACCCAGTACTTC
few | TRBJ2-2 | . | TRBV3-1 | CASSHYRDIGELFF | TGTGCCAGCAGCCACTACAGGGATATCGGGGAGCTGTTTTTT
once | TRBJ2-7 | . | TRBV28 | CASSFTAITLNEQYF | TGTGCCAGCAGTTTCACAGCCATTACCTTAAACGAGCAGTACTTC
many | TRBJ1-1 | TRBD1 | TRBV20-1 | CSARQGARNTEAFF | TGCAGTGCTAGACAGGGGGCGAGGAACACTGAAGCTTTCTTT
many | TRBJ2-1 | TRBD2 | TRBV7-9 | CASSFSVTSGIQNEQFF | TGTGCCAGCAGCTTTTCGGTGACTAGCGGCATACAGAATGAGCAGTTCTTC
. | TRBJ2-2 | . | TRBV6-1 | CAGRRSTNTGELFF | TGTGCCGGACGGAGATCCACGAACACCGGGGAGCTGTTTTTT
. | TRBJ2-5 | . | TRBV20-1 | CSARGLERLQETQYF | TGCAGTGCTAGGGGGCTCGAGCGGCTACAAGAGACCCAGTACTTC
few | TRBJ2-7 | . | TRBV30 | CAWSDRDGNYEQYF | TGTGCCTGGAGTGACCGGGATGGAAATTACGAGCAGTACTTC
. | TRBJ2-7 | TRBD2 | TRBV12-3/TRBV12-4 | CASSLAVSSCEQYF | TGTGCCAGCAGTCTAGCGGTGAGCTCCTGCGAGCAGTACTTC
. | TRBJ2-7 | . | TRBV20-1 | CSAPGGQSYEQYF | TGCAGTGCTCCCGGGGGACAATCCTACGAGCAGTACTTC
. | TRBJ2-3 | . | TRBV27 | CASSSVRDSLVTDTRYF | TGTGCCAGCAGTTCAGTAAGAGATTCCCTTGTCACAGATACGCGGTATTTT
few | TRBJ2-1 | . | TRBV6-2/TRBV6-3 | CASSYSIQSDEQFF | TGTGCCAGCAGTTACTCGATACAGTCGGATGAGCAGTTCTTC
. | TRBJ2-7 | TRBD2 | TRBV6-6 | CASSYSLAGGGRYEQYF | TGTGCCAGCAGTTACTCGTTGGCGGGAGGGGGGCGCTACGAGCAGTACTTC
many | TRBJ2-5 | TRBD1 | TRBV7-3 | CASSPGTAEETQYF | TGTGCCAGCAGCCCCGGGACAGCCGAAGAGACCCAGTACTTC
. | TRBJ2-5 | . | TRBV6-1 | CASTESETQYF | TGTGCCAGCACCGAAAGTGAGACCCAGTACTTC
many | TRBJ1-1 | . | TRBV6-2/TRBV6-3 | CASRSLGGAGEAFF | TGTGCCAGCAGGTCCCTGGGAGGGGCGGGTGAAGCTTTCTTT
many | TRBJ2-1 | . | TRBV5-6 | CASSSDLYYGGNEQFF | TGTGCCAGCAGCTCTGACCTATATTATGGAGGCAATGAGCAGTTCTTC
. | TRBJ1-5 | . | TRBV6-1 | CASISGGNQPQHF | TGTGCCAGCATATCGGGCGGCAATCAGCCCCAGCATTTT
many | TRBJ1-1 | TRBD1 | TRBV3-1 | CASSHPQTGRAFF | TGTGCCAGCAGCCACCCCCAGACAGGGAGAGCTTTCTTT
many | TRBJ2-1 | TRBD1 | TRBV28 | CASSFRQGKNSYNEQFF | TGTGCCAGCAGTTTCCGACAGGGCAAAAACTCCTACAATGAGCAGTTCTTC
many | TRBJ1-2 | . | TRBV12-3/TRBV12-4 | CASSLATGSLYGYTF | TGTGCCAGCAGTTTAGCGACAGGTAGCCTATATGGCTACACCTTC
. | TRBJ1-1 | . | TRBV2 | CASSEEGGSEAFF | TGTGCCAGCAGTGAAGAAGGGGGGTCTGAAGCTTTCTTT
. | TRBJ2-1 | . | TRBV9 | CASSVELALTNEQFF | TGTGCCAGCAGCGTAGAACTAGCCTTGACCAATGAGCAGTTCTTC
many | TRBJ2-1 | TRBD1 | TRBV5-1 | CASSIGTEYNEQFF | TGCGCCAGCAGCATCGGGACAGAGTACAATGAGCAGTTCTTC
many | TRBJ1-1 | TRBD1 | TRBV3-1 | CASSHRQGLTEAFF | TGTGCCAGCAGCCACAGACAGGGCTTGACTGAAGCTTTCTTT
many | TRBJ1-1 | . | TRBV7-9 | CASRSDKNTEAFF | TGTGCCAGCAGGTCGGACAAGAACACTGAAGCTTTCTTT
. | TRBJ1-2 | . | TRBV29-1 | CSVVEGRGYTF | TGCAGCGTTGTGGAGGGCCGAGGCTACACCTTC
few | TRBJ2-7 | TRBD1 | TRBV5-1 | CASSSSGQVLSLQYF | TGCGCCAGCAGCTCATCCGGACAGGTCTTGAGTTTGCAGTACTTC
many | TRBJ2-1 | TRBD2 | TRBV2 | CASSRRLAGGKWNEQFF | TGTGCCAGCAGTAGACGACTAGCGGGAGGTAAATGGAATGAGCAGTTCTTC
few | TRBJ2-1 | TRBD1 | TRBV2 | CASSGTGGLDEQFF | TGTGCCAGCAGTGGGACAGGGGGCCTCGATGAGCAGTTCTTC
. | TRBJ2-1 | TRBD2 | TRBV5-1 | CASSSGLAGANNEQFF | TGCGCCAGCAGCTCGGGACTAGCGGGGGCCAACAATGAGCAGTTCTTC
. | TRBJ2-1 | TRBD2 | TRBV20-1 | CSARDPSGGVSSYNEQFF | TGCAGTGCTAGAGACCCTAGCGGGGGGGTGAGCTCCTACAATGAGCAGTTCTTC
. | TRBJ2-6 | . | TRBV19 | CASMWSSGANVLTF | TGTGCCAGTATGTGGAGCTCTGGGGCCAACGTCCTGACTTTC
. | TRBJ2-5 | TRBD2 | TRBV29-1 | CSAWASGMAGETQYF | TGCAGCGCGTGGGCTAGCGGGATGGCGGGAGAGACCCAGTACTTC
many | TRBJ1-1 | TRBD1 | TRBV28 | CASLQGTGSMNTEAFF | TGTGCCAGCCTCCAGGGGACAGGGTCCATGAACACTGAAGCTTTCTTT
. | TRBJ2-5 | TRBD2 | TRBV7-3 | CACSPQSGGAETQYF | TGTGCCTGCAGCCCCCAATCGGGGGGGGCAGAGACCCAGTACTTC
. | TRBJ2-5 | . | TRBV11-2 | CASSGSYQETQYF | TGTGCCAGCAGCGGGTCGTACCAAGAGACCCAGTACTTC